This T cell receptor (beta chain) was profiled in a study of T cell repertoires in cytomegalovirus infection. A single record per CDR3 protein comes from TCRdb applying MiXCR to the reads. The sample lists more than 350,000 distinct CDR3 sequences, roughly 30% occurring once. The CDR3 is 12 amino acids. V was shortened by 5 bases and J by 6 bases, with 7 bases between the two germline ends. This chain uses TRBV12-3 or TRBV12-4 with TRBJ1-4; D remains unclear. The source material was PBMCs. The origin of this receptor is a human donor in good health (CMV status not recorded). Some clones in this sample may be carry-over from other donors' samples. CDR3 region: CASSPQDEKLFF. The CDR3 nucleotides read TGTGCCAGCAGTCCTCAGGATGAAAAACTGTTTTTT.